A single sample is the source of the 17 T cell receptor beta chains below, sequenced in a study of blood T cell repertoires in COVID-19. The repertoire was sequenced with immunoSEQ multiplex PCR; TCRdb's copy has only in-frame clones and lacks some. The sample has some 180,000 clones, about four fifths seen once. The sample consisted of peripheral blood. Receptors originate from a human donor in a cohort sampled during active COVID-19.

The rearrangement joins TRBV7-3 to TRBJ2-7, with TRBD1 identical over 7 bases. J gave up 2 bases and V 5 bases, and 3 bases lay outside the gene matches. The V gene's germline CDR1 is SGHTA and CDR2 FQGTGA. The CDR3 length is 13 residues. In nucleotides, the CDR3 is TGTGCCAGCAGCGTCGACAGGGCCTACGAGCAGTACTTC. Its protein product is CASSVDRAYEQYF.

This chain links TRBV29-1 with TRBJ2-1; D is unclear. CDR1 is SQVTM, CDR2 ANQGSEA, per germline. The CDR3 is 12 amino acids. V was clipped by 6 bases and J by 6 bases, with 12 bases between them. The CDR3 loop reads CSVQPPRNEQFF. CDR3 DNA sequence: TGCAGCGTACAGCCCCCACGCAATGAGCAGTTCTTC.

CDR3 amino acids: CASSPEGLADGGVSQYF. In DNA form, the CDR3 reads TGTGCCAGCAGCCCCGAGGGACTAGCGGACGGGGGGGTGTCCCAGTACTTC. This rearrangement joins TRBV7-8 to TRBJ2-5, with TRBD2 matching over 11 bases. Germline-derived CDR1 and CDR2 are SGHVS and FQNEAQ. CDR3 length: 17 amino acids. V shed 5 bases and J 9 bases; nucleotides not matched to a gene: 17.

Concerning this clone: One junction end does not reproduce the germline sequence, and a read error may be involved. V usage is TRBV7-7 and J usage is TRBJ2-2, with a weak D call TRBD1 (6 bases). This CDR3 is 16 amino acids long. Germline assignment: CDR1 SSHAT and CDR2 FNYEAQ (reference sequence). CDR3 sequence: CASSLALKGDAGELFF. DNA for the CDR3: TGTGCTAGCAGCTTAGCGCTAAAGGGGGACGCCGGGGAGCTGTTTTTT.

The rearrangement uses TRBV11-3 and TRBJ2-7; perhaps TRBD2 as D (5 bases). Germline V gene data show CDR1 as SGHNT and CDR2 as YENEEA. The CDR3 contains 14 residues. Trimming cost V 2 bases and J 1 base, with 9 bases left between them. CDR3 amino acids: CASSLNRGSYEQYF. Written as DNA, the CDR3 is TGTGCCAGCAGCTTAAATCGGGGATCCTACGAGCAGTACTTC.

This chain uses TRBV5-4 with TRBJ1-2; TRBD1 matches 9 bases. Germline lookup yields CDR1 SGHNT and CDR2 YYREEE (reference sequence). The CDR3 spans 14 residues. Unmatched junction bases numbered 4, after V lost 2 bases and J lost 5 bases. As DNA, the CDR3 is TGTGCCAGCAGCTTTACGACAGGGGGATATGGCTACACCTTC. Its translation: CASSFTTGGYGYTF.

The chain couples TRBV6-4 to TRBJ1-1; 9 bases fit TRBD1. The trim removed 7 bases at V and 3 bases at J, leaving 15 bases unmatched. The CDR3 runs to 17 residues. Germline values: CDR1 MRHNA, CDR2 SNTAGT. Written as DNA, the CDR3 is TGTGCCAGCACCAATCCGGGACAGGGCGTTGGAGACACTGAAGCTTTCTTT. This translates into CASTNPGQGVGDTEAFF.

The J gene is TRBJ1-2, the V gene TRBV12-3 or TRBV12-4; D ambiguous. The V end lost 1 base, the J end lost 4 bases, and 7 bases lay between the germline ends. This CDR3 contains 13 residues. The CDR3 nucleotides read TGTGCCAGCAGTTTAGGTCGGGTCTATGGCTACACCTTC. Encoded protein: CASSLGRVYGYTF.

This sequence joins TRBV15 and TRBJ1-5; the match to TRBD1 covers 9 bases. The CDR3 has 17 amino acids. Germline CDR1 LNHNV, CDR2 YYDKDF (reference sequence). V trimming: 1 base; J trimming: 3 bases; junction bases outside the gene matches: 7. CDR3 region: CATSRVGQGRNNQPQHF. In DNA, the CDR3 is TGTGCCACCAGCAGAGTGGGACAGGGAAGGAACAATCAGCCCCAGCATTTT. Variable domain in full (rest from reference TRBV15 and TRBJ1-5): DAMVIQNPRYQVTQFGKPVTLSCSQTLNHNVMYWYQQKSSQAPKLLFHYYDKDFNNEADTPDNFQSRRPNTSFCFLDIRSPGLGDTAMYLCATSRVGQGRNNQPQHFGDGTRLSIL.

The V call is TRBV12-5, the J call TRBJ2-7; the D gene is possibly TRBD2 (6 bases). V was shortened by 5 bases and J by 0 bases, with 17 bases between the two germline ends. Looked up from germline, CDR1 is LGHNT and CDR2 is FRNRAP. This CDR3 has 16 residues. The CDR3 loop is CASGDPNRESSYEQYF. The DNA of the CDR3 is TGTGCTAGTGGTGATCCCAACCGGGAGAGCTCCTACGAGCAGTACTTC.

This chain uses TRBV28 with TRBJ2-1; D remains ambiguous. Germline values: CDR1 MDHEN, CDR2 SYDVKM. CDR3 length: 14 residues. Trimming left V 2 bases short and J 3 bases short, with 8 bases between. The CDR3 reads CASSLPPYYNEQFF. The CDR3 bases are TGTGCCAGCAGTTTACCCCCCTACTACAATGAGCAGTTCTTC.

J is TRBJ2-3 and V is TRBV5-1, with 8 bases matching TRBD2. Germline V lookup: CDR1 SGHRS, CDR2 YFSETQ. Trimming cost V 3 bases and J 0 bases; bases outside gene matches: 12. The CDR3 sequence is 18 residues long. The CDR3 nucleotides read TGCGCCAGCAGCTGGGACGGGGGGGACCCTTCTAGCACAGATACGCAGTATTTT. Its protein is CASSWDGGDPSSTDTQYF.

The V call is TRBV12-3 or TRBV12-4, the J call TRBJ1-1, with D unclear. This CDR3 region has 13 residues. The V end lost 7 bases, the J end lost 4 bases, and 13 bases lay between the germline ends. CDR3: CASKEGAVTEAFF. The CDR3 coding sequence is TGTGCCAGCAAAGAGGGCGCGGTCACTGAAGCTTTCTTT.

The chain joins TRBV2 to TRBJ2-7; 8 bases map to TRBD1. V shed 5 bases and J 5 bases; nucleotides not matched to a gene: 2. Germline CDR1 SNHLY, CDR2 FYNNEI. The CDR3 has 12 amino acids. Here the CDR3 DNA reads TGTGCCAGCAGTTCAGGGGGCGACGAGCAGTACTTC. Its translation: CASSSGGDEQYF.

Concerning this clone: Other DNA sequences in this sample translate to the same CDR3. This chain links TRBV18 with TRBJ2-5, with 9 positions matching TRBD1. The CDR3 is made up of 14 amino acids. Per the germline V gene, CDR1 is KGHSH and CDR2 is LQKENI. With V trimmed by 3 bases and J by 4 bases, 3 bases remained unmatched. In nucleotides, the CDR3 is TGTGCCAGCTCACCCGACAGGGGGAGAGAGACCCAGTACTTC. It is translated as CASSPDRGRETQYF.

This clone was picked up one time. The chain is built from TRBV19 and TRBJ1-2, with 9 nucleotides matching TRBD1. Unmatched junction bases numbered 13, after V lost 6 bases and J lost 2 bases. The CDR3 consists of 17 residues. CDR1 and CDR2 from the germline V gene are LNHDA and SQIVND (reference sequence). The CDR3 nucleotides read TGTGCCAGTAGCGGGGACAGGGCGGTGGACGGAAACTATGGCTACACCTTC. Its translation: CASSGDRAVDGNYGYTF.

The table lists this clone with a count of one. V is TRBV15 and J is TRBJ1-4; TRBD1 matches at 10 bases. Trimming removed 1 base from V and 7 bases from J; junction bases left unmatched: 3. Germline V gene sequence: CDR1 LNHNV, CDR2 YYDKDF (reference sequence). The CDR3 loop spans 15 amino acids. CDR3 amino acids: CATSRVDRGFEKLFF. DNA for the CDR3: TGTGCCACCAGCAGAGTGGACAGGGGGTTTGAAAAACTGTTTTTT.